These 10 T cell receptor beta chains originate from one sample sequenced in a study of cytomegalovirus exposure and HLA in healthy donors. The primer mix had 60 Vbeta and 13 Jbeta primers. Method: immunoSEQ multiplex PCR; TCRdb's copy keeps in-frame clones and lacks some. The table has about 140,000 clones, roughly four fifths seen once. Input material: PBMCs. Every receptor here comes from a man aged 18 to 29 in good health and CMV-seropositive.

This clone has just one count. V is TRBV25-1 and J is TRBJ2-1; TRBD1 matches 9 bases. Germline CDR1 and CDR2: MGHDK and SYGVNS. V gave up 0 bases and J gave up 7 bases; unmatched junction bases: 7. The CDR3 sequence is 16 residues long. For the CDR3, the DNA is TGTGCCAGCAGTGAATATGGGACAGGGCGGGAGAATGAGCAGTTCTTC. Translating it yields CASSEYGTGRENEQFF.

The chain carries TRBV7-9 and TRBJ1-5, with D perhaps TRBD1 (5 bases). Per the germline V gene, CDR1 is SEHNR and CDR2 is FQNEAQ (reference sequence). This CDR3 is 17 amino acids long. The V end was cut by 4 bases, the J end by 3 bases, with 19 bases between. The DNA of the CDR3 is TGTGCCAGCAGCTCGGGGGGAGGAGTGGACTTCAATCAGCCCCAGCATTTT. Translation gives CASSSGGGVDFNQPQHF.

CDR3 bases: TGTGCCAGCAGTACGCGGGACGCAGCCTACGAGCAGTACTTC. It translates to CASSTRDAAYEQYF. V usage is TRBV27 and J usage is TRBJ2-7; D may be TRBD2 (6 bases). The V and J ends lost 5 bases and 2 bases respectively, with 13 bases between them. The CDR3 runs to 14 residues. In germline, CDR1 is MNHEY, CDR2 SMNVEV (reference sequence).

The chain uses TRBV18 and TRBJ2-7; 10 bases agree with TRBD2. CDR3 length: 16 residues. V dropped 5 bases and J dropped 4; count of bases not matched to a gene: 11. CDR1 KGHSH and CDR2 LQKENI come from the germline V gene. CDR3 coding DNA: TGTGCCAGCTCAGTTGGACTAGCGGAGACGGGGTACGAGCAGTACTTC. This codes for CASSVGLAETGYEQYF. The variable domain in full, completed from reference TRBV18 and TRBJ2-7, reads NAGVMQNPRHLVRRRGQEARLRCSPMKGHSHVYWYRQLPEEGLKFMVYLQKENIIDESGMPKERFSAEFPKEGPSILRIQQVVRGDSAAYFCASSVGLAETGYEQYFGPGTRLTVT.

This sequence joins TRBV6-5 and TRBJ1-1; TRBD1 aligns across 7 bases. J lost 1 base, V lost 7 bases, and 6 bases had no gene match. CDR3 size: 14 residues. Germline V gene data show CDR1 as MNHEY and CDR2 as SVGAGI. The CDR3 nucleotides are TGTGCCAGCACCCAGGGGGGTGGGAACACTGAAGCTTTCTTT. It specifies CASTQGGGNTEAFF.

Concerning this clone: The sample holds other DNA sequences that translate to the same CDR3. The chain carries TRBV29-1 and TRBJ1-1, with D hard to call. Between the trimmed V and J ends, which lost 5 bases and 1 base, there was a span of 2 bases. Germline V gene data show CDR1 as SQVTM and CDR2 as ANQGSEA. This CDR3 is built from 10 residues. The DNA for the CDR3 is TGCAGCGTTCAGAACACTGAAGCTTTCTTT. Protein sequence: CSVQNTEAFF.

The CDR3 spells CASSFRQGFYEQYF. CDR3 nucleotide sequence: TGTGCCAGTAGTTTCCGACAGGGATTCTACGAGCAGTACTTC. This chain uses TRBV19 with TRBJ2-7; 7 bases match TRBD1. V shed 5 bases and J 3 bases; nucleotides not matched to a gene: 7. CDR3 size: 14 residues. The germline V gene has CDR1 LNHDA and CDR2 SQIVND (reference sequence).

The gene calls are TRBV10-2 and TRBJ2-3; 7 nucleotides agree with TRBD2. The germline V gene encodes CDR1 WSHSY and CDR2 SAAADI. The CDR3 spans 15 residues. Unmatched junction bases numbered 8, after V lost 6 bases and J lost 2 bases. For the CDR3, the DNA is TGCGCCAGCAGAGCAACCGGGACTACCACAGATACGCAGTATTTT. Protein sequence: CASRATGTTTDTQYF.

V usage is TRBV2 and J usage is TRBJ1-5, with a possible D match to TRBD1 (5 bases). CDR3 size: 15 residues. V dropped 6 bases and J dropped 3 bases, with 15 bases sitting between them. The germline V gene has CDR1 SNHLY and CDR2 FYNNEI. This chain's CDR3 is CASRIIGGNNQPQHF. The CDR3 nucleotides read TGTGCCAGCAGGATAATTGGGGGGAACAATCAGCCCCAGCATTTT.

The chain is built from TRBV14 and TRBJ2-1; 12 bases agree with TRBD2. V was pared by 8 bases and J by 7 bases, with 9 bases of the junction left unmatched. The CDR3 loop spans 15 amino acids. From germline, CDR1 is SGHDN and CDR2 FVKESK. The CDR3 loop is CASALGLAGFNEQFF. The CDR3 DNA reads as TGTGCCAGCGCCTTAGGACTAGCGGGGTTTAATGAGCAGTTCTTC.